This T cell receptor (beta chain) appears in the sequencing data of a study of response to subunit inactivated influenza vaccine. The CDR3 is 17 residues long. Germline V lookup: CDR1 MGHRA, CDR2 YSYEKL. V was trimmed by 0 bases and J by 0 bases, leaving 12 bases between them. Using its own MiXCR run on the RT-PCR reads, TCRdb lists one record per CDR3 protein. The data contain fewer than 600,000 distinct CDR3 sequences, approximately 7.8% of them seen just once; the ten biggest clones take up about an eighth. Study-wide findings and caveats: Each seasonal influenza vaccination recruits few new T cells, the authors suggested.

This clonotype was counted ten times or more. What it binds is unknown. The sample was PBMCs from blood, taken roughly 24 months after vaccination. The chain uses TRBV4-1 and TRBJ1-5; D is perhaps TRBD1 (5 bases). This clonotype was sampled from a man in his fifties or sixties who received an inactivated influenza vaccine. The CDR3 bases are TGCGCCAGCAGCCAAGATTTCGGGGACGCTAGCAATCAGCCCCAGCATTTT. It codes for CASSQDFGDASNQPQHF.